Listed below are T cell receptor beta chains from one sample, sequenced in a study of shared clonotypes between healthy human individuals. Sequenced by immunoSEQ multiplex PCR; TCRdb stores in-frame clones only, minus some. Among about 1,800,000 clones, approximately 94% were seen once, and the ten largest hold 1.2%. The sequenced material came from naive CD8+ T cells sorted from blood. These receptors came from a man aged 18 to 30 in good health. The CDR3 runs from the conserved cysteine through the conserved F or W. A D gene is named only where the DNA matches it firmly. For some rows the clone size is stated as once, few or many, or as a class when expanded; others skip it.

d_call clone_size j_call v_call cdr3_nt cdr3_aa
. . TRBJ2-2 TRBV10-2 TGCGCCAGCAGGTATAGCACCGGGGAGCTGTTTTTT CASRYSTGELFF
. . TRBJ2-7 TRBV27 TGTGCCAGCAGTTCCCTGGGCTACGAGCAGTACTTC CASSSLGYEQYF
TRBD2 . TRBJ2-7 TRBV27 TGTGCCAGCAGTTTCCTGGGACTAGCTTGGCAGTACTTC CASSFLGLAWQYF
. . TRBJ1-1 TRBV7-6 TGTGCCAGCAGCTTGCCAGGCGGGGGAACTGAAGCTTTCTTT CASSLPGGGTEAFF
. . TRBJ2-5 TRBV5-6 TGTGCCAGCAGCCCGGACGGCGGTGAGACCCAGTACTTC CASSPDGGETQYF
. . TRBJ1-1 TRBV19 TGTGCCAGTAGAGATGGGTCCCTATCCATCACTGAAGCTTTCTTT CASRDGSLSITEAFF
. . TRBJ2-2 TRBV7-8 TGTGCCAGCAGCCCCCCCATTGGGAACACCGGGGAGCTGTTTTTT CASSPPIGNTGELFF
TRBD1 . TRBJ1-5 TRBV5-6 TGTGCCAGCAGCTTGGCTTCAGGGGGTAGCAATCAGCCCCAGCATTTT CASSLASGGSNQPQHF
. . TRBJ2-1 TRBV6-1 TGTGCCAGCAGTGGACTAGCAGGGGGCTCCTACAATGAGCAGTTCTTC CASSGLAGGSYNEQFF
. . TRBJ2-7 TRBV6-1 TGTGCCAGCTCTTGGGGTGTGAGCTACGAGCAGTACTTC CASSWGVSYEQYF
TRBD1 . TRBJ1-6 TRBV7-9 TGTGCCAGCAGCTCCGGACAGGGTCGGCTATCCCTCCACTTT CASSSGQGRLSLHF
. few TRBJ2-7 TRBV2 TGTGCCAGCTTCGGTCACGAGCAGTACTTC CASFGHEQYF